These 26 T cell receptor beta chains share one sample of origin, sequenced in a study of PD-1 blockade in mismatch repair-deficient tumors. Method: immunoSEQ multiplex PCR; TCRdb's copy keeps in-frame clones and lacks some. The sample lists some 130,000 clones; roughly 90% were seen once. This specimen was peripheral blood, taken roughly 67 weeks after starting pembrolizumab. All receptors derive from an adult with mismatch repair-deficient cancer.

The gene calls are TRBV6-1 and TRBJ2-4; TRBD1 is a possible D gene (5 bases). Germline V lookup: CDR1 MNHNS, CDR2 SASEGT. Trimming removed 10 bases at V and 3 bases at J, with 19 bases between. This CDR3 has 15 amino acids. CDR3 region: CAMGGRRDGKNIQYF. The CDR3 bases are TGTGCCATGGGTGGCCGCAGGGATGGCAAAAACATTCAGTACTTC.

The table lists this clone with a few counts. V and J are TRBV9 and TRBJ1-2; D not resolved. CDR3 length: 14 residues. The V end was cut by 1 base, the J end by 9 bases, with 16 bases between. Germline V gene sequence: CDR1 SGDLS, CDR2 YYNGEE. This CDR3 reads CASSVSSPFSRYTF. As DNA, the CDR3 is TGTGCCAGCAGCGTAAGCAGTCCCTTTTCGCGCTACACCTTC.

This chain links TRBV7-9 with TRBJ2-7; D not resolved. V was clipped by 3 bases and J by 4 bases, with 16 bases between them. Germline V gives CDR1 SEHNR, CDR2 FQNEAQ (reference sequence). The CDR3 contains 15 residues. Written as DNA, the CDR3 is TGTGCCAGCAGCTTGTATTCCCCGTTTGCTTACGAGCAGTACTTC. Protein sequence: CASSLYSPFAYEQYF.

The V gene is TRBV6-6, the J gene TRBJ1-1, with D unresolved. V was pared by 2 bases and J by 0 bases, with 7 bases between. This CDR3 region has 14 residues. CDR1 and CDR2 (germline): MNHNY, SVGAGI (reference sequence). The CDR3 sequence: CASSYRSVNTEAFF. The CDR3 DNA sequence: TGTGCCAGCAGTTACCGGAGTGTGAACACTGAAGCTTTCTTT.

This clone was seen only once. The chain employs TRBV6-6 and TRBJ2-7, with a possible D match to TRBD2 (6 bases). The germline V gene encodes CDR1 MNHNY and CDR2 SVGAGI (reference sequence). The CDR3 length is 13 residues. Trimming took off 6 bases at V and 2 bases at J, with 11 bases between the two ends. CDR3 in DNA: TGTGCCAGCAGCCAGGGACTTACCTACGAGCAGTACTTC. Its translation: CASSQGLTYEQYF.

The V and J genes are TRBV11-2 and TRBJ2-7; TRBD2 matches at 7 bases. This CDR3 is built from 15 residues. Germline-derived CDR1 and CDR2 are SGHAT and FQNNGV. Unmatched junction bases numbered 6, after V lost 4 bases and J lost 0 bases. This CDR3 is CASSYSAGPSYEQYF. The CDR3 bases are TGTGCCAGCAGCTACTCAGCGGGACCCTCCTACGAGCAGTACTTC.

As for this clone: Other DNA sequences in the sample encode the same CDR3. The genes are TRBV19 and TRBJ2-7; D is possibly TRBD1 or TRBD2 (5 bases each). This CDR3 has 14 amino acids. Trimming shortened V by 2 bases and J by 2 bases, and 10 bases separated the two germline ends. The germline CDR1 and CDR2 sequences are LNHDA and SQIVND (reference sequence). CDR3 DNA sequence: TGTGCCAGTAGTATATCCGGGACGGCCTACGAGCAGTACTTC. It specifies CASSISGTAYEQYF.

J is TRBJ2-1 and V is TRBV6-5, with 7 positions matching TRBD2. CDR1 is MNHEY, CDR2 SVGAGI, per germline. The CDR3 loop spans 14 amino acids. J was trimmed by 0 bases and V by 5 bases; bases with no gene match: 1. CDR3 in DNA: TGTGCCAGCAGTCGACTAGCCTCCTACAATGAGCAGTTCTTC. This encodes CASSRLASYNEQFF.

This chain links TRBV14 with TRBJ2-1, with unresolved D. CDR1 is SGHDN, CDR2 FVKESK, per germline. V was shortened by 1 base and J by 8 bases, with 12 bases between the two germline ends. The CDR3 consists of 14 residues. The CDR3 coding sequence is TGTGCCAGCAGCCAAGTCCTGGGGATCTATGAGCAGTTCTTC. Translation gives CASSQVLGIYEQFF. Filled out from reference TRBV14 and TRBJ2-1, the complete variable domain reads EAGVTQFPSHSVIEKGQTVTLRCDPISGHDNLYWYRRVMGKEIKFLLHFVKESKQDESGMPNNRFLAERTGGTYSTLKVQPAELEDSGVYFCASSQVLGIYEQFFGPGTRLTVL.

The chain is built from TRBV28 and TRBJ1-2; 7 bases are shared with TRBD1. Trimming cost V 2 bases and J 1 base; bases outside gene matches: 4. The CDR3 consists of 15 residues. The germline V gene encodes CDR1 MDHEN and CDR2 SYDVKM. The DNA for the CDR3 is TGTGCCAGCAGTTTACCGCACAGGGGTAACTATGGCTACACCTTC. This sequence encodes CASSLPHRGNYGYTF.

The rearrangement joins TRBV4-3 to TRBJ2-3; D ambiguous. V dropped 5 bases and J dropped 0 bases, with 9 bases sitting between them. The CDR3 sequence is 14 residues long. The germline V gene has CDR1 LGHNA and CDR2 YSLEER. DNA of the CDR3: TGCGCCAGCAGCTCCGGCCATAGCACAGATACGCAGTATTTT. Translation gives CASSSGHSTDTQYF.

The J gene is TRBJ2-7, the V gene TRBV29-1; 8 bases are shared with TRBD1. V dropped 3 bases and J dropped 3; count of bases not matched to a gene: 4. CDR3 length: 13 amino acids. Germline V CDR1 and CDR2: SQVTM, ANQGSEA. CDR3 DNA: TGCAGCGTTGAGAGGGGGACAGGCTACGAGCAGTACTTC. It codes for CSVERGTGYEQYF.

This clone was observed a single time. The chain employs TRBV29-1 and TRBJ2-7; TRBD1 matches at 7 bases. This CDR3 has 14 residues. Germline CDR1 reads SQVTM; CDR2 reads ANQGSEA. With V trimmed by 4 bases and J by 0 bases, 6 bases remained unmatched. The CDR3 sequence is CSVAVTGASYEQYF. As DNA, the CDR3 is TGCAGCGTTGCGGTAACAGGGGCCTCCTACGAGCAGTACTTC.

This clone was detected only a few times. The chain has TRBV7-8 and TRBJ1-4; 8 bases match TRBD1. Germline CDR1 reads SGHVS; CDR2 reads FQNEAQ. The V gene end was trimmed by 5 bases and the J gene end by 7 bases; junction bases not matched to a gene: 6. This CDR3 contains 14 residues. In DNA, the CDR3 is TGTGCCAGCAGCGCGACAGGGGTTGGTGAAAAACTGTTTTTT. Amino acids: CASSATGVGEKLFF.

The chain carries TRBV6-1 and TRBJ2-2; tentative D call: TRBD1 (6 bases). The germline V gene encodes CDR1 MNHNS and CDR2 SASEGT. The CDR3 is made up of 15 amino acids. V lost 5 bases and J lost 5, with 15 bases in between. CDR3 nucleotide sequence: TGTGCCAGCAGTCCGGACGCAGACAGGACCGGGGAGCTGTTTTTT. Translation: CASSPDADRTGELFF.

CDR3 amino acids: CASSTPTGGSYNEQFF. The CDR3, as DNA: TGTGCCAGCAGTACGCCGACAGGGGGGTCCTACAATGAGCAGTTCTTC. This chain links TRBV27 with TRBJ2-1; 9 bases line up with TRBD1. Germline CDR1 reads MNHEY; CDR2 reads SMNVEV (reference sequence). CDR3 length equals 16 residues. V was clipped by 5 bases and J by 1 base; unmatched bases: 6.

The gene calls are TRBV27 and TRBJ2-7; D is perhaps TRBD2 (6 bases). The CDR3 extends over 14 amino acids. Trimming pared 3 bases from V and 0 bases from J, leaving 9 bases between. The germline gives CDR1 MNHEY, CDR2 SMNVEV (reference sequence). The CDR3 sequence: CASSFGGSSYEQYF. CDR3 nucleotides: TGTGCCAGCAGTTTCGGGGGAAGCTCCTACGAGCAGTACTTC.

This clone was picked up one time. As DNA, the CDR3 is TGCAGCGTTGAAGATAAAGGGCTTAGCGGGAGTTTTCAGACCCAGTACTTC. Translated, it gives CSVEDKGLSGSFQTQYF. The V gene is TRBV29-1, the J gene TRBJ2-5, with 9 nucleotides matching TRBD2. Per germline, CDR1 SQVTM and CDR2 ANQGSEA. The V segment lost 0 bases and the J segment 6 bases; nucleotides outside the gene matches: 14. The CDR3 has 17 amino acids.

This clone was counted between two and nine times. The chain has TRBV7-9 and TRBJ2-7, with D perhaps TRBD1 (6 bases). Trimming pared 3 bases from V and 7 bases from J, leaving 16 bases between. The CDR3 contains 14 residues. Germline-derived CDR1 and CDR2 are SEHNR and FQNEAQ (reference sequence). CDR3 DNA: TGTGCCAGCAGCTTGGATTTACAGGGCGGTGAGCAGTACTTC. The encoded protein is CASSLDLQGGEQYF.

This clone was recorded once. V gene TRBV5-1 combines with J gene TRBJ2-1, with 7 nucleotides matching TRBD2. Germline CDR1 is SGHRS and CDR2 is YFSETQ. V shed 2 bases and J 0 bases; nucleotides not matched to a gene: 5. The CDR3 is 16 residues long. CDR3 sequence: CASSFRAGSSYNEQFF. The DNA of the CDR3 is TGCGCCAGCAGCTTTAGAGCGGGAAGCTCCTACAATGAGCAGTTCTTC.

The V and J genes are TRBV10-1 and TRBJ2-7, with no clear D. This CDR3 is built from 11 residues. The V and J ends lost 6 bases and 3 bases respectively, with 6 bases between them. The V gene's germline CDR1 is WNHNN and CDR2 SYGVQD (reference sequence). This CDR3 is CASRYFYEQYF. The CDR3 DNA follows: TGCGCCAGCAGGTACTTCTACGAGCAGTACTTC.

This sequence joins TRBV4-3 and TRBJ2-3; 7 nucleotides line up with TRBD2. Trimming removed 1 base from V and 1 base from J; junction bases left unmatched: 5. The CDR3 spans 16 residues. CDR1 and CDR2 from the germline V gene are LGHNA and YSLEER. The CDR3 coding sequence is TGCGCCAGCAGCCAAGTCCAGAGCGGGGGCACAGATACGCAGTATTTT. Translation gives CASSQVQSGGTDTQYF.

This chain joins TRBV5-6 and TRBJ2-7; 7 nucleotides align to TRBD2. The ends lost 5 bases at V and 2 bases at J; junction bases unmatched: 10. Germline V lookup: CDR1 SGHDT, CDR2 YYEEEE. The CDR3 sequence is 15 residues long. DNA for the CDR3: TGTGCCAGCAGGGTGAGGTCTAGCGGTCCCTACGAGCAGTACTTC. Protein product: CASRVRSSGPYEQYF.

The chain combines TRBV27 with TRBJ1-4; TRBD1 matches at 7 bases. This CDR3 comprises 11 residues. J gave up 8 bases and V 8 bases, and 2 bases lay outside the gene matches. In germline, CDR1 is MNHEY, CDR2 SMNVEV (reference sequence). CDR3 loop: CASGGQEKLFF. The CDR3 DNA is TGTGCCAGCGGGGGACAGGAAAAACTGTTTTTT.

The chain uses TRBV5-8 and TRBJ1-3; no definite D call. Trimming took off 3 bases at V and 2 bases at J, with 3 bases between the two ends. Looked up from germline, CDR1 is SGHTS and CDR2 is YDEGEE. The CDR3 extends over 12 amino acids. CDR3 DNA sequence: TGTGCCAGCAGCTCCCCTGGAAACACCATATATTTT. Its protein is CASSSPGNTIYF. The variable domain in full, with the rest retrieved from reference TRBV5-8 and TRBJ1-3, is EAGVTQSPTHLIKTRGQQATLRCSPISGHTSVYWYQQALGLGLQFLLWYDEGEERNRGNFPPRFSGRQFPNYSSELNVNALELEDSALYLCASSSPGNTIYFGEGSWLTVV.

The chain has TRBV28 and TRBJ2-7; D may be TRBD1 (6 bases). The CDR3 contains 14 residues. Trimming pared 3 bases from V and 3 bases from J, leaving 12 bases between. The germline V gene encodes CDR1 MDHEN and CDR2 SYDVKM. The CDR3 nucleotides read TGTGCCAGCAGTTTGACAGGAATTTACTACGAGCAGTACTTC. Its translation is CASSLTGIYYEQYF.